Detailed here is one T cell receptor (beta chain). The antigen it recognizes is unknown. It has no much larger one-base neighbor in the sample; base qualities were not kept. Libraries came from the immunoSEQ multiplex PCR assay. For the multiplex PCR, a mixture combining 60 forward primers for TCR Vbeta segments and 13 reverse primers for TCR Jbeta segments was used. The CDR3 region of rearranged TCR beta genes was amplified from genomic DNA with a multiplex PCR assay. The amplified TCR beta libraries were sequenced on the Illumina HiSeq System as 87-base-pair reads. In the authors' own workflow: Across the roughly 700 repertoires, a later analysis counted around 80 million unique TCR beta chains, roughly 11 million of which were shared by at least two donors. A nearest-neighbor algorithm error-corrected the raw reads and collapsed the reads into unique sequences, merging closely related sequences to remove PCR and sequencing errors. V, D and J gene segments were assigned by aligning CDR3 sequences to IMGT reference sequences. Each retained sequence needed at least a six-nucleotide match to both a V gene segment and a J gene segment. Rearrangements were classified as productive when the CDR3 lacked stop codons and remained in frame with V and J, and all other rearrangements were classified as non-productive. Following IMGT convention, CDR3 was defined as the stretch from the second conserved V-encoded cysteine up to the conserved J-encoded phenylalanine. The earlier analysis of 500 to 600 of the donors excluded sequences that lacked an unambiguous match to a single V gene segment. An earlier analysis of several hundred of the donors called V segments functional above 56.7% productive rearrangements and segregating when the between-donor standard deviation exceeded 5%. To diagnose cytomegalovirus status from the catalog of TCR beta chain sequences, a statistical classification framework was built. A later analysis assigned V and J genes by comparing TCR nucleotide sequences with IMGT/GENE-DB human TR gene sequences. Using the TCRdist pipeline, a later analysis assigned CDR3 sequences along with most-parsimonious VDJ recombination scenarios. A later analysis defined each TCR beta chain by its CDR3 amino acid sequence plus V-gene family, and excluded reads lacking a unique V-gene family. In a later analysis, fewer than 650 highly shared, low-generation-probability nucleotide sequences were removed to address suspected cross-contamination and a sequencing artifact. A later analysis calculated a clonal expansion index for each public chain from normalized within-repertoire ranks of inferred template counts. A later analysis computed generation probabilities with a VDJ recombination model fitted to out-of-frame rearrangements, and checked the results against IGoR. Hypergeometric tests were used in a later analysis to score TCR-TCR, TCR-HLA and TCR-CMV co-occurrence, with a repertoire-size bias correction applied to the TCR pairs. To estimate false discovery rates, a later analysis permuted the HLA or CMV assignments 20 times. In a later analysis, co-occurring TCRs were grouped using DBSCAN, with TCRdist sequence similarity added in when clustering inside HLA-allele-positive subsets. For co-occurrence clustering, repertoires with fewer than 30,000 or more than 120,000 public chains were excluded, along with 4 to 6 repertoires with anomalous nucleotide sharing. The clones in this table, taken by TCRdb from immuneACCESS, are in-frame only. Not every clone is retained; where verified, under half of the shortfall comes from an unresolved V gene, and the cause of the rest is unknown. The D gene and trimming were derived from the DNA, and the V and J assignments and clone size from that table. The sample table contains approximately 100,000 clones; only one count was recorded for 85% of them. Less than 8% of the sample is in the top ten clones.

In total, more than 500 healthy bone marrow donors made up the cohort. All cohort members were sampled while nominally healthy, although unrecorded immune exposures were likely present. The donor tested CMV seropositive, placing the donor among the 289 seropositive members of the cohort. Every donor gave a peripheral blood sample, and the peripheral blood mononuclear cells from that sample were used for TCR beta sequencing. Genomic DNA extraction from the blood cell samples was performed with the Qiagen DNeasy Blood Extraction Kit. The data stem from a study of cytomegalovirus exposure and HLA in healthy donors (dated by TCRdb to the late 2010s). Describing the broader study: An earlier analysis of roughly 630 of the donors reported about 290 Gb of sequence data and roughly 110 million unique TCR beta sequences from 150 million to 200 million T cells. An earlier analysis of 500 to 650 of the donors applied high-throughput TCR beta sequencing to assess whether each TCR beta V gene segment acted as functional or pseudogenic. A separate validation cohort of about 110 different subjects was used in addition to the roughly 720-subject first cohort. To predict cytomegalovirus infection status, the study combined high-throughput TCR immunosequencing, statistical association of individual TCRs with disease status, and machine learning. Class I and class II HLA loci were covered by the typing at four-digit resolution. The study profiled the T cell repertoires of hundreds of subjects by immunosequencing and related them to cytomegalovirus serostatus. On average, 235,054 unique TCR beta nucleotide sequences were sequenced per donor among a few hundred genotyped donors of the cohort, with 15% to 20% of those sequences being non-productive. An early release that covered 500 to 800 HLA-typed donors contained approximately 320 gigabases of sequencing data and tens of millions of unique TCR sequences. About 5 DR-DQ haplotypes were handled as single units for association and clustering, since linkage in the cohort was strong. The study aimed to test whether signatures of past pathogen exposure could be identified by cataloging public T cell receptors. All discovery cohort repertoires had been generated using a single sequencing platform. To study patterns of TCR occurrence, a later analysis re-analyzed previously published TCR beta repertoires from several hundred donors and added high-resolution HLA genotyping. A later genetic analysis took genome-wide SNP genotypes for about 60% of the roughly 670 donors and used that subset as a discovery cohort. In the later analysis, no new phenotypic data were used to find candidate immune exposures; instead, reliance was placed on TCR beta sequences and their occurrence across donors. The genetic ancestry cluster associated with self-reported Caucasian donors included 81% of the approximately 430 genotyped donors. Donor age, sex, ethnicity and CMV serostatus were compiled alongside the repertoire data. Typing coverage differed by locus: A, B, C, DRB1 and DQB1 were typed in about 629-630 donors, DQA1 in 500 to 550, DPA1 in around 610, and DPB1 in 450 to 490. Broad study findings and their caveats: In a later genetic analysis, a missense DCLRE1C variant was associated with V-gene and J-gene trimming of TCR beta chains, and the association was replicated in an independent cohort. Linkage disequilibrium might explain the correlated functional status among segregating V segments, but an unknown experimental factor could not be excluded. A later analysis found that HLA-associated TCR beta chains were more clonally expanded and had lower generation probabilities than equally common non-associated chains. Some IMGT-functional V segments, including TRBV6-2 and TRBV6-3, could not be told apart with the 87-base-pair reads, so those segments were excluded. Because some donors lacked HLA typing at each locus, the association tests relied only on the typed subset. A further reported finding was that TCR beta sequences accurately predicted the HLA-A and HLA-B alleles for most subjects in the first cohort. An earlier analysis of approximately 530 of the donors showed that most TCR beta V segments appeared in productive rearrangements either about 87% or about 30% of the time, which broadly matched IMGT annotations. According to the authors, the approach could potentially be generalized to other disease states and immunological phenotypes. Specific HLA alleles were associated with 18,000 or so TCR beta sequences at a false discovery rate of 0.05 in a later analysis. According to a later analysis, most CMV-associated TCR beta chains appeared to be HLA-restricted, and the HLA associations seemed to be driven largely by CMV exposure. A cluster of highly shared sequence variants was judged likely to represent a technical artifact of the sequencing pipeline. Immune exposure information for the cohort was limited to CMV serostatus. Most TCR sequences were observed very rarely across donors, whereas some public TCRs were present in many individuals. Because counts were too low, 15 to 20 rarely observed V segments, including chromosome 9 orphons, were excluded from the earlier analysis of 587 of the donors. This cohort had only TCR beta chains sequenced, and the lack of alpha or paired-chain data limited which features could be detected. The study listed 150 to 200 TCR beta chains as associated with cytomegalovirus. In a later genetic analysis, fewer N-insertions in productive TCRs were reported among donors in an Asian-associated ancestry cluster than the roughly 700-donor mean. The presence/absence analyses assumed that sequencing depth was roughly uniform across donors, and that assumption may not be true. According to a later analysis, TCR association rates differed among HLA loci, with DRB1 alleles showing the most associated TCRs and HLA-C alleles showing the fewest. The classifier was reported to diagnose cytomegalovirus status with high specificity and sensitivity in both the original cohort and the validation cohort. Strong co-occurrence of HLA alleles, especially DR and DQ, made assigning TCR associations to individual alleles difficult. In a later analysis, several top co-occurrence clusters were reported to appear linked to parvovirus B19, influenza, CMV and Epstein-Barr virus. Three of the identified cytomegalovirus-associated TCR beta chains were confirmed in vitro to be specific for cytomegalovirus antigens.

The germline V gene gives CDR1 as SGHTA and CDR2 as FQGTGA. Trimming removed 5 bases from V and 7 bases from J; the gene matches leave 13 bases unexplained. Inclusive of the bounding cysteine and phenylalanine, the CDR3 is 18 residues long. Here the CDR3 DNA is all that survives: 54 bases in frame from base 1. The chain links TRBV7-3 with TRBJ2-1; TRBD2 fits 14 bases in the junction. The sequenced sample consisted of PBMCs. This sequence originates from a man aged 35-49 years in good health and CMV-seropositive. CDR3 protein: CASSPVKGTSGGGNEQFF. In nucleotide form, the sequence is TGTGCCAGCAGCCCAGTTAAGGGGACTAGCGGGGGTGGGAATGAGCAGTTCTTC.